This T cell receptor beta chain was sequenced for a study of cytotoxic CD8 clonotypes in ibrutinib-treated CLL. On the study more broadly: Mean values per sample were a few hundred thousand productive templates and about 94,000 productive rearrangements. Notes on the study in general: Clonality increased at ibrutinib response, then returned toward baseline at progression. Progressing and sustained-remission patients had different sampling times.

The assay was immunoSEQ multiplex PCR, and TCRdb's table has in-frame clones only and misses some. The sample includes some 200,000 clones, approximately 75% of them seen just once. Trimming cost V 4 bases and J 1 base, with 25 bases left between them. The CDR3 has 20 residues. CDR1 is LGHNA and CDR2 is YNFKEQ in the germline V gene. As for this clone: The antigen is undetermined.

The chain is built from TRBV4-2 and TRBJ1-4; TRBD1 might be the D (5 bases). This TCR was sampled from a human donor with chronic lymphocytic leukemia. The starting material was PBMCs, obtained after 12 months of ibrutinib treatment. CDR3 region: CASSPLAAGYAAGTNEKLFF. In DNA, the CDR3 is TGTGCCAGCAGCCCTCTCGCGGCAGGGTACGCCGCTGGAACTAATGAAAAACTGTTTTTT.